Below, 26 T cell receptor beta chains from the same sample are listed, as sequenced in a study of cytomegalovirus exposure and HLA in healthy donors (dated by TCRdb to about 2017). The protocol used for the library was the immunoSEQ multiplex PCR assay. For the multiplex PCR, a mixture combining 60 forward primers for TCR Vbeta segments and 13 reverse primers for TCR Jbeta segments was used. Drawn from immuneACCESS, this table holds only the in-frame rearrangements with V and J called that TCRdb kept. Clones are partly lost; checked studies trace under half to an unresolved V gene and leave the rest unexplained. For this sample there are about 200,000 clones; around 85% appear just once. Clones ranked in the top ten supply 0.2% to 0.25% of the sample. Material: PBMCs. These receptors originate from a girl aged 2 to 9 in good health and CMV-seronegative.

This clone was recorded a few times. V usage is TRBV7-9 and J usage is TRBJ1-2; TRBD1 is a possible D gene (5 bases). The CDR3 extends over 14 amino acids. Germline assignment: CDR1 SEHNR and CDR2 FQNEAQ (reference sequence). The ends were cut back, 5 bases at V and 4 bases at J, with 14 bases in the middle. The CDR3 DNA follows: TGTGCCAGCAGCGGCGGGGCCAGGCTCTATGGCTACACCTTC. Its translation: CASSGGARLYGYTF.

The chain uses TRBV9 and TRBJ2-6; TRBD1 matches at 9 bases. The germline gives CDR1 SGDLS, CDR2 YYNGEE. The J segment lost 4 bases and the V segment lost 0 bases, leaving 14 bases of the junction unmatched. The CDR3 extends over 20 amino acids. The CDR3 sequence is CASSVAGQGYSGRGANVLTF. CDR3 nucleotide sequence: TGTGCCAGCAGCGTAGCGGGACAGGGTTATAGCGGTAGAGGGGCCAACGTCCTGACTTTC.

Here the CDR3 DNA reads TGTGCCAGCAGCGTAGATGGGACAGGGCGTTCCTACGAGCAGTACTTC. This sequence encodes CASSVDGTGRSYEQYF. The V and J genes are TRBV9 and TRBJ2-7; 9 positions agree with TRBD1. Trimming at V came to 0 bases and at J to 1 base, leaving 5 bases not matched to a gene. The CDR3 has 16 amino acids. Germline V gene sequence: CDR1 SGDLS, CDR2 YYNGEE. Using reference TRBV9 and TRBJ2-7 for the parts outside the CDR3, the full variable domain is DSGVTQTPKHLITATGQRVTLRCSPRSGDLSVYWYQQSLDQGLQFLIQYYNGEERAKGNILERFSAQQFPDLHSELNLSSLELGDSALYFCASSVDGTGRSYEQYFGPGTRLTVT.

There are a few counts of this clone. A read error may account for a junction end that differs from germline. The chain uses TRBV27 and TRBJ2-7; TRBD1 is a possible D gene (6 bases). This CDR3 comprises 15 residues. Germline CDR1 MNHEY, CDR2 SMNVEV (reference sequence). CDR3 loop: CASGFGTGLSYEQYF. CDR3 sequence (DNA): TGTGCCAGCGGTTTTGGAACAGGGCTCTCCTACGAGCAGTACTTC.

The rearrangement uses TRBV7-9 and TRBJ2-2, with D unresolved. The germline V gene encodes CDR1 SEHNR and CDR2 FQNEAQ (reference sequence). The CDR3 is 13 amino acids. V lost 2 bases, J lost 6 bases, and 7 bases lay in between. The CDR3 is CASSLRGPGELFF. DNA for the CDR3: TGTGCCAGCAGCTTAAGAGGTCCCGGGGAGCTGTTTTTT.

This chain connects TRBV21-1 to TRBJ2-3; the D call TRBD1 from the table was never checked on the DNA. TRBV21-1 is tagged as a pseudogene. The CDR3 length is 19 residues. The CDR3 reads CASSRSAPWGQGRRDTQYF. The DNA of the CDR3 is TGTGCCAGCAGCCGGTCAGCTCCATGGGGGCAGGGGAGAAGAGATACGCAGTATTTT.

The genes are TRBV2 and TRBJ1-6, with TRBD1 identical over 10 bases. Germline V gene sequence: CDR1 SNHLY, CDR2 FYNNEI. The junction had 6 bases not matched to a gene; V was cut back by 7 bases and J by 9 bases. CDR3 size: 14 residues. Here the CDR3 DNA reads TGTGCCAGCACCCCGGGACAGGGGTCTTCACCCCTCCACTTT. Its translation is CASTPGQGSSPLHF.

This sequence joins TRBV19 and TRBJ2-1; 10 bases agree with TRBD1. The CDR3 consists of 14 residues. CDR1 and CDR2 from the germline V gene are LNHDA and SQIVND (reference sequence). V shed 5 bases, J shed 4 bases, and the junction held 2 bases outside the gene matches. CDR3 in DNA: TGTGCCAGTAGTCCGGGACAGGGGTACAATGAGCAGTTCTTC. As protein: CASSPGQGYNEQFF.

The CDR3 DNA sequence: TGTGCCAGTAGTACAGGACTAGCGGGAGGAAGGAGTTTGGATGAGCAGTTCTTC. Translated: CASSTGLAGGRSLDEQFF. The chain couples TRBV19 to TRBJ2-1; 14 nucleotides agree with TRBD2. CDR1 LNHDA and CDR2 SQIVND come from the germline V gene (reference sequence). CDR3 length: 18 residues. Trimming cost V 4 bases and J 8 bases; bases outside gene matches: 13.

V and J are TRBV6-6 and TRBJ2-3; 9 bases are a match to TRBD1. Germline CDR1 and CDR2: MNHNY and SVGAGI (reference sequence). With V trimmed by 7 bases and J by 7 bases, 9 bases remained unmatched. The CDR3 length is 14 residues. CDR3 sequence reads: CASIRDRDAHTQYF. For the CDR3, the DNA is TGTGCCAGCATTCGGGACAGGGACGCACATACGCAGTATTTT.

This chain connects TRBV29-1 to TRBJ1-1; D not resolved. There are 11 residues in the CDR3. Germline V gives CDR1 SQVTM, CDR2 ANQGSEA. V was clipped by 3 bases and J by 11 bases, with 13 bases between them. The DNA of the CDR3 is TGCAGCGTTGAGAGCACGCACTGGGCTTTCTTT. Residues: CSVESTHWAFF.

The V gene is TRBV5-1, the J gene TRBJ2-7; D remains unclear. CDR3 length: 12 amino acids. The V and J ends lost 0 bases and 2 bases respectively, with 3 bases between them. The germline gives CDR1 SGHRS, CDR2 YFSETQ. The CDR3 protein is CASSLEPYEQYF. In DNA form, the CDR3 reads TGCGCCAGCAGCTTGGAGCCCTACGAGCAGTACTTC.

V and J are TRBV7-9 and TRBJ2-1; 9 bases map to TRBD2. The CDR3 totals 16 residues. The trim removed 5 bases at V and 9 bases at J, leaving 14 bases unmatched. Germline assignment: CDR1 SEHNR and CDR2 FQNEAQ (reference sequence). The CDR3 reads CASSHPLAGKNGEQFF. Written as DNA, the CDR3 is TGTGCCAGCAGCCATCCCCTAGCGGGAAAGAATGGTGAGCAGTTCTTC.

The chain combines TRBV6-4 with TRBJ1-2; 12 bases are shared with TRBD1. The germline V gene has CDR1 MRHNA and CDR2 SNTAGT. This CDR3 has 14 residues. After removal of 7 bases from V and 8 bases from J, the junction contained 8 bases not matched to a gene. For the CDR3, the DNA is TGTGCCAGCAAAGACGAAGGGACAGGGGGCGGCTACACCTTC. Protein product: CASKDEGTGGGYTF.

The J gene is TRBJ1-1, the V gene TRBV9, with D tentatively TRBD1 (6 bases). The CDR3 has 13 residues. V was cut by 6 bases and J by 5 bases, with 14 bases left in between. Germline CDR1 and CDR2: SGDLS and YYNGEE. The CDR3 loop reads CASNSQQGTEAFF. In DNA, the CDR3 is TGTGCCAGCAACTCGCAACAGGGAACTGAAGCTTTCTTT. Drawing the rest from reference TRBV9 and TRBJ1-1, the complete variable domain is DSGVTQTPKHLITATGQRVTLRCSPRSGDLSVYWYQQSLDQGLQFLIQYYNGEERAKGNILERFSAQQFPDLHSELNLSSLELGDSALYFCASNSQQGTEAFFGQGTRLTVV.

The J gene is TRBJ2-1, the V gene TRBV9; the match to TRBD1 covers 9 bases. The trim removed 3 bases at V and 6 bases at J, leaving 10 bases unmatched. Looked up from germline, CDR1 is SGDLS and CDR2 is YYNGEE. CDR3 size: 16 residues. For the CDR3, the DNA is TGTGCCAGCAGCGCCCACCGGACAGGGGTCACCAATGAGCAGTTCTTC. Its translation: CASSAHRTGVTNEQFF.

The genes are TRBV1 and TRBJ2-2; TRBD2 is taken as the D call from the table, unchecked against the DNA. TRBV1 is assigned pseudogene status. CDR3 length: 18 residues. CDR3: CTSSLPRLVRTNTGELFF. In DNA form, the CDR3 reads TGCACCAGCAGCCTCCCTCGACTAGTTCGCACGAACACCGGGGAGCTGTTTTTT.

This clone has more than one count but fewer than ten. This rearrangement joins TRBV4-2 to TRBJ2-5; the match to TRBD2 covers 9 bases. Germline V gene sequence: CDR1 LGHNA, CDR2 YNFKEQ. CDR3 length: 17 residues. Trimming removed 4 bases from V and 0 bases from J; junction bases left unmatched: 9. CDR3 in amino acids: CASSPELAGNYQETQYF. The CDR3 nucleotides are TGTGCCAGCAGCCCAGAGCTAGCGGGGAATTACCAAGAGACCCAGTACTTC.

This clone was seen more than once but under ten times. Other DNA sequences in the sample encode the same CDR3. This chain links TRBV5-1 with TRBJ1-1, with D hard to call. Germline lookup yields CDR1 SGHRS and CDR2 YFSETQ. The CDR3 contains 13 residues. Trimming took 0 bases from V and 0 from J, leaving 3 bases between them. This chain's CDR3 is CASSLALNTEAFF. CDR3 DNA sequence: TGCGCCAGCAGCTTGGCCTTGAACACTGAAGCTTTCTTT.

The V and J genes are TRBV12-5 and TRBJ1-1; D is unresolved. Deletions cut 0 bases from V and 7 bases from J, with 15 bases between. CDR3 length: 15 residues. From germline, CDR1 is LGHNT and CDR2 FRNRAP. CDR3 sequence reads: CASGLVQWGGLEAFF. As DNA, the CDR3 is TGTGCTAGTGGTTTGGTACAGTGGGGAGGGCTTGAAGCTTTCTTT. Drawing the rest from reference TRBV12-5 and TRBJ1-1, the complete variable domain is DARVTQTPRHKVTEMGQEVTMRCQPILGHNTVFWYRQTMMQGLELLAYFRNRAPLDDSGMPKDRFSAEMPDATLATLKIQPSEPRDSAVYFCASGLVQWGGLEAFFGQGTRLTVV.

CDR3 protein: CASSEMDRGAGNTIYF. Here the CDR3 DNA reads TGTGCCAGCAGCGAGATGGACAGGGGTGCTGGAAACACCATATATTTT. The V call is TRBV9, the J call TRBJ1-3, with 9 bases matching TRBD1. The CDR3 is 16 amino acids. Trimming took 3 bases from V and 2 from J; bases not matched to a gene: 6. Germline V gene sequence: CDR1 SGDLS, CDR2 YYNGEE. Looking up the rest from reference TRBV9 and TRBJ1-3 gives the full variable domain: DSGVTQTPKHLITATGQRVTLRCSPRSGDLSVYWYQQSLDQGLQFLIQYYNGEERAKGNILERFSAQQFPDLHSELNLSSLELGDSALYFCASSEMDRGAGNTIYFGEGSWLTVV.

J is TRBJ2-5 and V is TRBV11-2; tentative D call: TRBD2 (6 bases). Trimming took 4 bases from V and 5 from J, leaving 17 bases between them. The germline V gene encodes CDR1 SGHAT and CDR2 FQNNGV. CDR3 length: 15 amino acids. The CDR3 DNA reads as TGTGCCAGCAGCTCCCGGGAGCTGGGTTTGGAGACCCAGTACTTC. Protein: CASSSRELGLETQYF.

The chain links TRBV19 to TRBJ1-1; possibly TRBD1 for D (6 bases). V dropped 6 bases and J dropped 4 bases, with 12 bases sitting between them. CDR3 length: 13 residues. CDR1 is LNHDA and CDR2 is SQIVND in the germline V gene (reference sequence). The CDR3 DNA is TGTGCCAGTAGATGGCAGGGGACCACTGAAGCTTTCTTT. Translated, it gives CASRWQGTTEAFF.

The chain employs TRBV4-1 and TRBJ2-2; 8 bases are a match to TRBD2. J gave up 6 bases and V 1 base, and 7 bases lay outside the gene matches. The CDR3 loop spans 16 amino acids. Germline V gives CDR1 MGHRA, CDR2 YSYEKL. CDR3 sequence: CASSQGTSSGSGELFF. In DNA form, the CDR3 reads TGCGCCAGCAGCCAAGGGACTAGCAGCGGCTCCGGGGAGCTGTTTTTT.

This chain uses TRBV6-5 with TRBJ2-7, with a tentative D call TRBD2 (7 bases). This CDR3 is 15 amino acids long. Germline V gives CDR1 MNHEY, CDR2 SVGAGI. The V end was cut by 5 bases, the J end by 3 bases, with 17 bases between. This CDR3 reads CASSQYAGAIYEQYF. CDR3 DNA sequence: TGTGCCAGCAGTCAATATGCGGGGGCCATCTACGAGCAGTACTTC.

The chain employs TRBV19 and TRBJ1-1; D is undetermined. V was cut by 5 bases and J by 5 bases, with 9 bases left in between. The CDR3 totals 12 residues. The germline V gene has CDR1 LNHDA and CDR2 SQIVND (reference sequence). The CDR3 protein is CASSYPRTEAFF. The CDR3 DNA is TGTGCCAGTAGTTATCCGAGAACTGAAGCTTTCTTT. The full variable domain, in which reference TRBV19 and TRBJ1-1 provide the parts outside the CDR3, is DGGITQSPKYLFRKEGQNVTLSCEQNLNHDAMYWYRQDPGQGLRLIYYSQIVNDFQKGDIAEGYSVSREKKESFPLTVTSAQKNPTAFYLCASSYPRTEAFFGQGTRLTVV.